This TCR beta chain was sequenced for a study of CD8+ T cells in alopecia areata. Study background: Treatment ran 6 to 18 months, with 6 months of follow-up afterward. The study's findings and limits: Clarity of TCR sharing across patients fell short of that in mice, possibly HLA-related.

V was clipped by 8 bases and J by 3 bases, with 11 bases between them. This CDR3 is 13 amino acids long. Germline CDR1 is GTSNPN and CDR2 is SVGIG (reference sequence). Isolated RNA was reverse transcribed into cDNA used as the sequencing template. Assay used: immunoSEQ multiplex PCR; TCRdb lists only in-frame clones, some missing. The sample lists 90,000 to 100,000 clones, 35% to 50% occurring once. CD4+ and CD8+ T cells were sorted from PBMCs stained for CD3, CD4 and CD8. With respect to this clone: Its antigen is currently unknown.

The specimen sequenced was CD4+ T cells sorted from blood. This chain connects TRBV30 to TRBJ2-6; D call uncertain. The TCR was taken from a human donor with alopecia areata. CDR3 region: CALIRYGANVLTF. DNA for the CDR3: TGTGCCCTAATTAGGTATGGGGCCAACGTCCTGACTTTC.